This note documents a single T cell receptor (beta chain) sequence. Its antigen remains unidentified. These data belong to a study of CD8+ T cells in alopecia areata. Study-wide background: Patients in the treated group were given tofacitinib by mouth, 5 to 10 mg twice a day.

Germline V gene data show CDR1 as MGHDK and CDR2 as SYGVNS. This CDR3 is built from 15 residues. V was cut by 1 base and J by 4 bases, with 11 bases left in between. RNA was isolated and reverse transcribed to cDNA, the sequencing template. Only in-frame clones appear in the TCRdb table, and some are missing; sequencing was by immunoSEQ multiplex PCR. The sample shows roughly 220,000 clones, 66% of them seen only once. Sample treatment: oral pan-JAK inhibitor, 5-10 mg twice daily. The study's findings and limits: Association of baseline CD8+ expansion with response is uncertain owing to one nonresponder. Scalp sequencing captures resident alphabeta T cells of normal skin too. Significant decreases in scalp clonality and expanded CD8+ clones followed tofacitinib treatment.

The sequence derives from a human donor with alopecia areata. The sample was CD4+ T cells sorted from blood, taken between weeks 43 and 45, from a patient treated with tofacitinib. The gene calls are TRBV25-1 and TRBJ2-1, with a weak D call TRBD2 (6 bases). CDR3 protein: CASSEWSGSYNEQFF. The CDR3 region has the DNA TGTGCCAGCAGTGAATGGAGCGGGTCTTACAATGAGCAGTTCTTC. Full variable domain (rest looked up from reference TRBV25-1 and TRBJ2-1): EADIYQTPRYLVIGTGKKITLECSQTMGHDKMYWYQQDPGMELHLIHYSYGVNSTEKGDLSSESTVSRIRTEHFPLTLESARPSHTSQYLCASSEWSGSYNEQFFGPGTRLTVL.